The rows below give T cell receptor beta chains drawn from one sample of a study of human T cells and chemical hapten exposure. TCRdb fed the RACE reads into MiXCR, producing one record per CDR3 protein. The sample has approximately 41,000 distinct CDR3 sequences; 3% to 4% are singletons. The material was whole blood, obtained in connection with sensitization to the hapten diphenylcyclopropenone (DPC). All receptors come from a man aged 45-65 years with alopecia areata. Some clones in this sample may be carry-over from other donors' samples. The CDR3 runs from the conserved cysteine through the conserved F or W. The D gene is left open where the match is weak. Some rows mark clone size as missing; the rest say once, few, many or name a class of expanded clone.

j_call v_call d_call clone_size cdr3_nt cdr3_aa
TRBJ2-1 TRBV7-2 TRBD1 many TGTGCCAGCACAAGGGACAGGGGGAAAAATGAGCAGTTCTTC CASTRDRGKNEQFF
TRBJ1-4 TRBV7-2 - few TGTGCCAGCAGCTTACAAGGACAGCATCTGTTTTTT CASSLQGQHLFF
TRBJ1-3 TRBV28 - few TGTGCCAGCAGTTCGCCGGGAGGGGCAGGTGGAAACACCATATATTTT CASSSPGGAGGNTIYF
TRBJ1-6 TRBV7-4 - many TGTGCCAGCAGGGGGGGGCAGGGTGGAAATTCACCCCTCCACTTT CASRGGQGGNSPLHF
TRBJ1-1 TRBV3-1 - many TGTGCCAGCAGCCAAGGGCAGGGTGAAGCTTTCTTT CASSQGQGEAFF
TRBJ2-1 TRBV12-3/TRBV12-4 - few TGTGCCAGCAGTTTGGCTAGAGTAATGCAGTTCTTC CASSLARVMQFF
TRBJ2-7 TRBV27 - few TGTGCCAGCAGTTCCCTCGGGGCCACCCCTCAGGGGTACGAGCAGTACTTC CASSSLGATPQGYEQYF
TRBJ2-2 TRBV20-1 TRBD2 many TGCAGTGCCCCAGTTAGCGGGTCGTCCGGGGAGCTGTTTTTT CSAPVSGSSGELFF
TRBJ1-1 TRBV28 - many TGTGCCAGCAGTCCCCCGGGACGTTCTGAAGCTTTCTTT CASSPPGRSEAFF
TRBJ2-1 TRBV6-5 - medium-sized TGTGCCAGCAGCACCACCGACAGGTACAATGAGCAGTTCTTC CASSTTDRYNEQFF
TRBJ2-7 TRBV9 - few TGTGCCAGCAGCCCTCCGGGACTCCCCTCCTACGAGCAGTACTTC CASSPPGLPSYEQYF
TRBJ2-1 TRBV30 - many TGTGCCTGGTGTACCGGGAGCTCCTACAATGAGCAGTTCTTC CAWCTGSSYNEQFF
TRBJ2-2 TRBV4-3 - - TGCGCCACCAGTCCGGACGCGAACACCGGGGTGCTGTTTTTT CATSPDANTGVLFF
TRBJ2-7 TRBV15 - - TGTGCCACCAGCAGAGATACCACTGACTACGAGCAGTACTTC CATSRDTTDYEQYF
TRBJ2-1 TRBV10-1 - many TGCGCCAGCAGGAAAAGCTCCTACAATGAGCAGTTCTTC CASRKSSYNEQFF
TRBJ2-3 TRBV20-1 - many TGCAGTGCCCCCGTAGATACGCAGTATTTT CSAPVDTQYF
TRBJ2-5 TRBV5-1 TRBD2 many TGCGCCAGCAGCTTGGCTCCACTAGCGCACCATCCAGTCCAAGAGACCCAGTACTTC CASSLAPLAHHPVQETQYF
TRBJ2-1 TRBV10-3 TRBD2 many TGTGCCATCAGTGAGATGACTAGCGGGACGGATGAGCAGTTCTTC CAISEMTSGTDEQFF
TRBJ1-3 TRBV9 - many TGTGCCAGCAGCGTAGAAGAGAGAAACACCATATATTTT CASSVEERNTIYF
TRBJ1-6 TRBV10-3 - many TGTGCCATCAGTCCTGGAGGGGACGGCTCACCCCTCCACTTT CAISPGGDGSPLHF
TRBJ2-5 TRBV4-1 TRBD2 many TGCGCCAGCAGCCAGGGGACTACCCTAAGTGAGACCCAGTACTTC CASSQGTTLSETQYF
TRBJ1-1 TRBV29-1 - many TGCAGCGCTACAGACAGGACGAACACTGAAGCTTTCTTT CSATDRTNTEAFF
TRBJ2-2 TRBV6-2/TRBV6-3 TRBD1 many TGTGCCAGCAGTCGCCCGAGACAGGGGGCCGGGGAGCTGTTTTTT CASSRPRQGAGELFF
TRBJ2-2 TRBV4-3 - many TGCGCCAGCAGCCAAGGGCAGAACACCGGGGAGCTGTTTTTT CASSQGQNTGELFF
TRBJ1-1 TRBV11-3 - many TGTGCCAGCAGCTCAGAACAGGGACTTGAAGCTTTCTTT CASSSEQGLEAFF
TRBJ1-1 TRBV6-2/TRBV6-3 - many TGTGCCAGCAGTTACGGGTTACGCCGGGACCTTAACACTGAAGCTTTCTTT CASSYGLRRDLNTEAFF
TRBJ1-1 TRBV20-1 - many TGCAGTGCTCTCAGTTTGAACACTGAAGCTTTCTTT CSALSLNTEAFF
TRBJ2-3 TRBV28 TRBD2 many TGTGCCAGCAGCGCACCAGGACTAGCGGGAGCGGATACGCAGTATTTT CASSAPGLAGADTQYF
TRBJ2-2 TRBV20-1 - many TGCAGTGCTCCCGGGGCAACTAACGCGAACACCGGGGAGCTGTTTTTT CSAPGATNANTGELFF
TRBJ2-3 TRBV20-1 - many TGCAGTGCTATACGGGACTCAGGCACAGATACGCAGTATTTT CSAIRDSGTDTQYF
TRBJ2-7 TRBV24-1 - many TGTGCCACCAGTGATTTGGCGGAGGGGGCAAACTACGAGCAGTACTTC CATSDLAEGANYEQYF
TRBJ1-5 TRBV30 TRBD1 many TGTGCCTGGGACAGGGTCCTTAGCAATCAGCCCCAGCATTTT CAWDRVLSNQPQHF
TRBJ1-1 TRBV29-1 TRBD1 many TGCAGCGCCCTGGGGACAGGGACTTTCTTT CSALGTGTFF
TRBJ2-3 TRBV12-3/TRBV12-4 - few TGTGCCAGCAGTTTAGACGGGACACGGGTCGATACGCAGTATTTT CASSLDGTRVDTQYF
TRBJ2-7 TRBV27 TRBD1 many TGTGCCAGCAGTTCTTCCCCGGACAGGGGATTGGACGAGCAGTACTTC CASSSSPDRGLDEQYF
TRBJ2-1 TRBV6-1 TRBD2 many TGTGCCAGCAATCACCTAGCGGGAGGTCGAAATGAGCAGTTCTTC CASNHLAGGRNEQFF
TRBJ1-1 TRBV7-9 - many TGTGCCAGCAGGGAGACAGGGAACACTGAAGCTTTCTTT CASRETGNTEAFF
TRBJ2-4 TRBV12-3/TRBV12-4 - few TGTGCCAGCAGTTACGGCGGGAAAAACATTCAGTACTTC CASSYGGKNIQYF
TRBJ1-1 TRBV7-2 - many TGTGCCAGCAGCCAAGACAACAATGGGGCTGAAGCTTTCTTT CASSQDNNGAEAFF
TRBJ2-3 TRBV6-1 TRBD1 many TGTGCCAGCAGAGAACAGGGGAGCACAGATACGCAGTATTTT CASREQGSTDTQYF
TRBJ2-1 TRBV20-1 TRBD2 many TGCAGTGCTCAATCTAGCGGGAGGGCCACCAATGAGCAGTTCTTC CSAQSSGRATNEQFF
TRBJ2-1 TRBV20-1 TRBD2 many TGCAGTTTCCGGGAGGGCCGTAATAATGAGCAGTTCTTC CSFREGRNNEQFF
TRBJ2-7 TRBV7-2 TRBD2 many TGTGCCAGCAGCTTAGCATGGCGGGGGGACTACGAGCAGTACTTC CASSLAWRGDYEQYF
TRBJ2-3 TRBV4-2 TRBD2 many TGTGCCAGCAGGGGAATAGCGGGAGACCCAGATACGCAGTATTTT CASRGIAGDPDTQYF